One T cell receptor (beta chain) is described in this entry. No cognate antigen has been identified for it. No per-base quality is available; no much larger clone lies one base away. Using the deep immunoSEQ assay, TCR CDR3 regions were amplified from genomic DNA by multiplex PCR. Extracted genomic DNA from each cell subset was spread evenly across all wells of several immunoSEQ 96-well plates, with each plate serving as a replicate. For sorted subsets, approximately 200 ng of genomic DNA, equivalent to 25,000 to 35,000 T cell genomes, went into each replicate PCR. Purified libraries were measured with a Qubit 3.0 fluorometer, size-checked on a Bioanalyzer 2100, and measured again with the KAPA Library Quantification kit. Each immunoSEQ 96-well plate was sequenced on its own single-read 150-cycle Illumina NextSeq 550 flow cell. On the authors' methods: Because the immunoSEQ output included only junctional sequences and no quality scores, the filtering could not be the same as the filtering used for full-length reads. Sequences were annotated with PyIR, a Python wrapper for IgBLAST v1.9, and V/J genes and CDR3 were assigned using IMGT germline references. Any read was removed if the V/J assignment was weak (E-value above 1e-6), the CDR3 was missing, or the read contained stop codons, out-of-frame junctions, or ambiguous translated residues. V3J clonotypes were defined by identical inferred V gene, J gene, and CDR3 amino acid sequence. To compute the percentage overlap between repertoires, the number of shared unique clonotypes was divided by the size of the smaller repertoire. Repertoire richness was assessed with RTK rarefaction, the Chao1 estimator, and Recon v2.1 estimates of unobserved clonotypes. Generation probabilities for all TCRbeta clonotypes obtained by the gDNA method from a handful of donors were computed using OLGA. The clones in this table, taken by TCRdb from immuneACCESS, are in-frame only. Not every clone is retained; where verified, under half of the shortfall comes from an unresolved V gene, and the cause of the rest is unknown. V, J and clone size are those of that table, while D and trimming were read from the DNA. The sample data list about 730,000 clones, and 72% of these were observed just once. Roughly 1.8% of the sample rests with the top ten.

Donors were healthy HIV-negative adults with no recently reported acute infections or vaccinations. Every donor was a Caucasian adult residing in Nashville, Tennessee, USA. CD4+ T cells were enriched by magnetic negative selection, after which naive cells were positively selected on CD45RA and the negative fraction was taken as the memory subset. Blood was obtained by leukapheresis, after which PBMCs were separated by Ficoll-Histopaque density gradient centrifugation and cryopreserved in liquid nitrogen vapor phase. Purity and quantity of every magnetically sorted T cell population were checked by analytical flow cytometry. Genomic DNA was isolated from each sorted fraction and quantified by UV absorbance on a Nanodrop 2000c. Measured from the cysteine to the phenylalanine, the CDR3 is 15 residues long. The CDR3 DNA has 45 bases and is translated from base 1. In the germline V gene, CDR1 corresponds to SGHRS and CDR2 to YFSETQ. V is shortened by 0 bases, J by 4 bases, and the region joining them spans 11 bases.

The data derive from a study of shared clonotypes between healthy human individuals (dated by TCRdb to 2018 to 2020). Some background on the complete study: The cohort included three men and a couple of women between 18 and 49 years of age. For each donor, three plates each were used for CD4 naive and CD4 memory, two plates were used for CD8 naive, and one plate was used for CD8 memory. To estimate repertoire size and how much clonotypes are shared between individuals, the study performed deep sequencing of blood TCR repertoires from about 5 healthy adults. To increase sequencing depth and limit assay-specific biases, TCR repertoire library preparation and sequencing were carried out by different laboratories using diverse techniques. Leukapheresis yielded between about 0.85 and 9 billion PBMCs per donor.

Study-wide findings and limitations: Compared with non-shared clonotypes, clonotypes shared by all four sorted-subset donors had higher generation probabilities. Sampling was restricted to blood, and TCR repertoires in tissues likely differ from the TCR repertoires found in blood. Approximately 5% of naive CD4, approximately 3.7% of naive CD8, 2% to 2.5% of memory CD4, and 0.35% to 0.4% of memory CD8 clonotypes were shared across several donors. Because the study included a small number of donors, the genetic and exposure-history diversity represented was limited. Pairwise subsampling led to the expectation that sequencing depth would affect the degree of clonotype sharing among donors. Incomplete sequencing was indicated by rarefaction of sorted-subset datasets, despite the large sequencing depth. Larger estimated clonotype richness was generally found for naive subsets than for memory subsets.

This sequence originates from a woman in her 30s in good health. The receptor chain draws on TRBV5-1 and TRBJ1-5; the D gene identity is not certain. The sequenced material came from memory CD4+ T cells sorted from blood. This specimen's cell subset or site label, interpreted: CD45RA-negative fraction. The CDR3 reads CASSLGLTGNQPQHF. The DNA sequence follows: TGCGCCAGCAGCTTGGGGTTGACGGGGAATCAGCCCCAGCATTTT.